Included here is one TCR beta chain sequence, with context. Its antigen is currently unknown. These data come from a study of post-analysis software for immune sequencing data. Across the whole study: Relapsing-remitting, secondary progressive and progressive-relapsing multiple sclerosis were all included among the disease courses.

General study results and limits: Those samples that were prepared in the same batch co-clustered strongly by F measure. With TRBV5-6, TRBV5-1 and TRBV20-1 included, a handful of TRBV segments were more frequent in patients than in controls. Compared against controls, patients with multiple sclerosis displayed significantly lower normalized Chao1 diversity.

The authors incorporated unique molecular identifiers into the TCR beta cDNA libraries. It was from roughly 1 to 10 million T cells that some 500,000 cDNA molecules came. One entry per CDR3 protein results from TCRdb running MiXCR on the PCR reads. The sample includes 400,000 to 500,000 distinct CDR3 sequences, roughly 40% of them seen just once. V lost 2 bases to trimming and J lost 3 bases, with 10 bases between them. This CDR3 comprises 14 residues. CDR1 MNHEY and CDR2 SVGAGI come from the germline V gene. The source of this sequence is a girl aged 2-15 years with multiple sclerosis. V is TRBV6-5 and J is TRBJ2-5; D is unresolved. Sequenced sample: blood. The CDR3 here is CASSYVAVEETQYF. The CDR3 bases are TGTGCCAGCAGTTACGTGGCAGTGGAAGAGACCCAGTACTTC.